This passage covers 25 T cell receptor beta chains from one sample sequenced in a study of T cell responses to AZD1222 COVID-19 vaccine. The assay was immunoSEQ multiplex PCR, and TCRdb's table has in-frame clones only and misses some. The sample shows 100,000 to 150,000 clones, more than 70% of them seen only once. The sequencing used peripheral blood, collected on day 0 of AZD1222 vaccination. The receptor set was obtained from an adult in good health.

This clone was counted only a few times. This chain uses TRBV5-8 with TRBJ1-1; 9 bases map to TRBD1. Germline assignment: CDR1 SGHTS and CDR2 YDEGEE. V shed 5 bases, J shed 1 base, and the junction held 6 bases outside the gene matches. The CDR3 totals 15 residues. The CDR3 loop is CASSFRGQGNTEAFF. CDR3 coding DNA: TGTGCCAGCAGTTTCCGGGGACAGGGGAACACTGAAGCTTTCTTT.

This sequence joins TRBV30 and TRBJ1-5, with D possibly being TRBD1 (6 bases). The CDR3 sequence is 13 residues long. From germline, CDR1 is GTSNPN and CDR2 SVGIG (reference sequence). V lost 4 bases to trimming and J lost 3 bases, with 10 bases between them. The CDR3 DNA sequence: TGTGCCTGGAACAGGGACTCCAATCAGCCCCAGCATTTT. Protein product: CAWNRDSNQPQHF.

This clone was recorded once. This chain joins TRBV2 and TRBJ2-4, with D perhaps TRBD2 (5 bases). V dropped 7 bases and J dropped 4 bases, with 14 bases sitting between them. CDR1 and CDR2 from the germline V gene are SNHLY and FYNNEI. There are 14 residues in the CDR3. The CDR3 sequence is CASTPSGLKNIQYF. CDR3 coding DNA: TGTGCCAGCACCCCATCCGGACTGAAAAACATTCAGTACTTC.

The chain combines TRBV6-1 with TRBJ1-1; D uncertain. Trimming stripped 2 bases from V and 6 bases from J, with 10 bases between. CDR1 is MNHNS and CDR2 is SASEGT in the germline V gene. This CDR3 is built from 13 residues. The CDR3 coding sequence is TGTGCCAGCAGTGAAAGTAGAGTTCCTGAAGCTTTCTTT. Encoded protein: CASSESRVPEAFF.

The V and J genes are TRBV6-2 or TRBV6-3 and TRBJ1-2, with 7 nucleotides matching TRBD1. Germline assignment: CDR1 MNHEY and CDR2 SVGEGT. The CDR3 extends over 14 amino acids. The V gene end was trimmed by 0 bases and the J gene end by 3 bases; junction bases not matched to a gene: 1. The CDR3 reads CASSYSTGYYGYTF. The CDR3 bases are TGTGCCAGCAGTTACTCGACAGGGTACTATGGCTACACCTTC.

Only one count was recorded for this clone. V and J are TRBV20-1 and TRBJ1-5; D possibly corresponds to TRBD1 (5 bases). Germline V gene lookup returns CDR1 DFQATT and CDR2 SNEGSKA (reference sequence). This CDR3 is built from 14 residues. The V and J ends lost 3 bases and 9 bases respectively, with 18 bases between them. The CDR3 loop is CSASPMRGGVPQHF. The CDR3 DNA sequence: TGCAGTGCTAGTCCGATGAGGGGCGGCGTGCCCCAGCATTTT.

This clone came up once. The chain links TRBV3-1 (or the pseudogene TRBV3-2) to TRBJ1-2; maybe TRBD1 (5 bases). The CDR3 extends over 14 amino acids. Germline lookup yields CDR1 LGHDT and CDR2 YNNKEL (reference sequence). V shed 0 bases and J shed 8 bases, with 13 bases lying between them. CDR3 amino acids: CASSQDIGGQGYTF. The CDR3 DNA sequence: TGTGCCAGCAGCCAAGATATCGGGGGTCAGGGCTACACCTTC.

This chain uses TRBV9 with TRBJ1-5; perhaps TRBD1 as D (5 bases). This CDR3 contains 15 residues. CDR1 is SGDLS and CDR2 is YYNGEE in the germline V gene. V was clipped by 0 bases and J by 5 bases, with 12 bases between them. The CDR3 DNA reads as TGTGCCAGCAGCGTAGGCCAGGGTATCGATCAGCCCCAGCATTTT. The encoded protein is CASSVGQGIDQPQHF.

The chain employs TRBV11-2 and TRBJ2-5; D possibly corresponds to TRBD1 (7 bases). V lost 5 bases and J 5 bases, leaving 15 bases between the germline ends. The CDR3 covers 14 residues. Germline values: CDR1 SGHAT, CDR2 FQNNGV. The CDR3 protein is CASSRQTGRETQYF. In nucleotides, the CDR3 is TGTGCCAGCAGCCGTCAGACAGGGAGGGAGACCCAGTACTTC.

The gene calls are TRBV28 and TRBJ1-6; D gene ambiguous. The V gene lost 5 bases and the J gene lost 8 bases, with 16 bases spanning the gap. CDR1 is MDHEN, CDR2 SYDVKM, per germline. The CDR3 sequence is 15 residues long. Here the CDR3 DNA reads TGTGCCAGCAGTCTGAGAAAACAGTTCCATTCACCCCTCCACTTT. This encodes CASSLRKQFHSPLHF.

The chain couples TRBV5-6 to TRBJ1-2; a possible D gene is TRBD1 (6 bases). The CDR3 has 13 amino acids. V lost 1 base, J lost 8 bases, and 12 bases lay in between. The V gene's germline CDR1 is SGHDT and CDR2 YYEEEE. CDR3 sequence: CASSLFRGAGYTF. DNA for the CDR3: TGTGCCAGCAGCTTGTTTCGGGGGGCCGGCTACACCTTC.

This clone has a handful of counts. The CDR3 loop reads CASSMGSSGGHNEQFF. In DNA, the CDR3 is TGTGCCAGTAGTATGGGTTCTAGCGGGGGTCACAATGAGCAGTTCTTC. The rearrangement joins TRBV19 to TRBJ2-1; TRBD2 aligns across 10 bases. Germline assignment: CDR1 LNHDA and CDR2 SQIVND (reference sequence). This CDR3 contains 16 residues. V dropped 3 bases and J dropped 5; count of bases not matched to a gene: 7. The complete variable domain, with remaining parts taken from reference TRBV19 and TRBJ2-1, reads DGGITQSPKYLFRKEGQNVTLSCEQNLNHDAMYWYRQDPGQGLRLIYYSQIVNDFQKGDIAEGYSVSREKKESFPLTVTSAQKNPTAFYLCASSMGSSGGHNEQFFGPGTRLTVL.

The rearrangement uses TRBV6-5 and TRBJ1-2; D uncertain. V was clipped by 8 bases and J by 7 bases, with 17 bases between them. The CDR3 has 13 amino acids. CDR1 and CDR2 from the germline V gene are MNHEY and SVGAGI. Here the CDR3 DNA reads TGTGCCAGCGCCCCGAGGATGGAACGTGGCTACACCTTC. It is translated as CASAPRMERGYTF.

This clone was seen more than once but under ten times. The chain uses TRBV4-1 and TRBJ2-7, with unresolved D. This CDR3 region has 14 residues. Trimming took 2 bases from V and 2 from J, leaving 10 bases between them. Germline V CDR1 and CDR2: MGHRA, YSYEKL. The CDR3 loop is CASSQSAWAYEQYF. The CDR3 coding sequence is TGCGCCAGCAGCCAATCCGCATGGGCCTACGAGCAGTACTTC.

This chain joins TRBV6-5 and TRBJ2-3; D gene ambiguous. Germline V lookup: CDR1 MNHEY, CDR2 SVGAGI. Trimming left V 6 bases short and J 2 bases short, with 12 bases between. The CDR3 consists of 14 residues. The DNA for the CDR3 is TGTGCCAGCAGACCCCGGCCCCCCACAGATACGCAGTATTTT. It codes for CASRPRPPTDTQYF.

This clone turned up a few times. The chain combines TRBV3-1 (or the pseudogene TRBV3-2) with TRBJ2-1; 9 positions match TRBD2. Germline values: CDR1 LGHDT, CDR2 YNNKEL (reference sequence). With 5 bases clipped from V and 7 bases from J, the junction kept 9 bases outside the gene matches. The CDR3 has 15 residues. The CDR3 loop is CASSSIAGGRNEQFF. Written as DNA, the CDR3 is TGTGCCAGCAGCTCCATTGCGGGGGGGCGAAATGAGCAGTTCTTC.

This clone was counted once. The chain couples TRBV28 to TRBJ2-3, with 9 bases aligning to TRBD1. Per germline, CDR1 MDHEN and CDR2 SYDVKM. The V segment lost 5 bases and the J segment 4 bases; nucleotides outside the gene matches: 10. The CDR3 has 16 residues. CDR3 sequence reads: CASSESQGARADTQYF. CDR3 DNA sequence: TGTGCCAGCAGTGAATCACAGGGGGCGCGTGCAGATACGCAGTATTTT.

This chain uses TRBV7-2 with TRBJ2-3; no reliable D call. V was trimmed by 3 bases and J by 4 bases, leaving 14 bases between them. The CDR3 is 15 residues long. Germline-derived CDR1 and CDR2 are SGHTA and FQGNSA. In DNA form, the CDR3 reads TGTGCCAGCAGCTTGGCCAATCCCGGAGCAGATACGCAGTATTTT. Its protein is CASSLANPGADTQYF.

This CDR3 reads CASISGQPNQPQHF. CDR3 DNA: TGTGCCAGCATTTCGGGACAGCCAAATCAGCCCCAGCATTTT. The rearrangement uses TRBV28 and TRBJ1-5, with 7 bases lining up with TRBD1. Germline V lookup: CDR1 MDHEN, CDR2 SYDVKM. With 7 bases clipped from V and 4 bases from J, the junction kept 7 bases outside the gene matches. This CDR3 region has 14 residues. The complete variable domain, with remaining parts taken from reference TRBV28 and TRBJ1-5, reads DVKVTQSSRYLVKRTGEKVFLECVQDMDHENMFWYRQDPGLGLRLIYFSYDVKMKEKGDIPEGYSVSREKKERFSLILESASTNQTSMYLCASISGQPNQPQHFGDGTRLSIL.

The CDR3 DNA is TGTGCCACCAGTGATGTCGGACAGGGGAGAACCGGGGAGCTGTTTTTT. This encodes CATSDVGQGRTGELFF. J is TRBJ2-2 and V is TRBV24-1; TRBD1 agrees at 9 bases. V shed 3 bases and J 5 bases; nucleotides not matched to a gene: 6. This CDR3 has 16 residues. Germline CDR1 KGHDR, CDR2 SFDVKD.

This clone was seen a handful of times. The chain combines TRBV28 with TRBJ1-2; no clear D. The CDR3 is 12 residues long. With 3 bases removed from V and 7 bases from J, the gap between germline ends came to 9 bases. CDR1 MDHEN and CDR2 SYDVKM come from the germline V gene. For the CDR3, the DNA is TGTGCCAGCAGTTTGGTAGATTTTGGCTACACCTTC. It yields the protein CASSLVDFGYTF.

The chain links TRBV28 to TRBJ1-1; a weak D match, TRBD1 (5 bases). The CDR3 sequence is 14 residues long. CDR1 is MDHEN, CDR2 SYDVKM, per germline. Trimming took 9 bases from V and 5 from J, leaving 19 bases between them. CDR3 region: CASLPSAGRTEAFF. For the CDR3, the DNA is TGTGCCAGTTTACCCTCAGCGGGGCGGACTGAAGCTTTCTTT.

V gene TRBV21-1 combines with J gene TRBJ2-7; the D call TRBD2 from the table was never checked on the DNA. TRBV21-1 is annotated as a pseudogene. This CDR3 spans 17 amino acids. The CDR3 region has the DNA TGTGCCAGCAGCAAAGGGTCGGAGCCTCTTACCCCCTACGAGCAGTACTTC. Encoded protein: CASSKGSEPLTPYEQYF.

V gene TRBV7-9 combines with J gene TRBJ1-1, with D perhaps matching TRBD1 (5 bases). V lost 1 base, J lost 3 bases, and 9 bases lay in between. The germline gives CDR1 SEHNR, CDR2 FQNEAQ (reference sequence). The CDR3 totals 14 residues. The chain's CDR3 is CASSLEGSDTEAFF. CDR3 bases: TGTGCCAGCAGCTTAGAGGGGAGTGACACTGAAGCTTTCTTT. The full variable domain, in which reference TRBV7-9 and TRBJ1-1 provide the parts outside the CDR3, is DTGVSQNPRHKITKRGQNVTFRCDPISEHNRLYWYRQTLGQGPEFLTYFQNEAQLEKSRLLSDRFSAERPKGSFSTLEIQRTEQGDSAMYLCASSLEGSDTEAFFGQGTRLTVV.

The chain couples TRBV18 to TRBJ2-7; TRBD1 matches at 7 bases. V lost 4 bases to trimming and J lost 5 bases; unmatched junction nucleotides: 8. This CDR3 spans 14 amino acids. Germline V gene data show CDR1 as KGHSH and CDR2 as LQKENI. In DNA, the CDR3 is TGTGCCAGCTCACTGACAGGGTCAGTCGACGAGCAGTACTTC. Protein sequence: CASSLTGSVDEQYF.